This TCR beta chain emerged from a study of breast tumors, draining lymph nodes, adjacent tissues. Germline CDR1 reads LNHNV; CDR2 reads YYDKDF (reference sequence). This CDR3 comprises 14 residues. V lost 3 bases to trimming and J lost 0 bases, with 7 bases between them. Points on this clonotype: Its specificity is not known. Since the CDR3 does not end with the conserved phenylalanine or tryptophan, this likely comes from a read error.

A single record per CDR3 protein comes from TCRdb applying MiXCR to the multiplex PCR reads. The sample lists some 31,000 distinct CDR3 sequences; roughly two thirds were seen once. General observations from the study: Tumor T cell lymph node origin was a supported hypothesis, not proven.

This receptor was identified in a female donor with breast cancer. Some clones in this sample may be carry-over from other donors' samples. The specimen was breast tumor tissue. J is TRBJ2-3 and V is TRBV15; D remains unclear. CDR3 sequence reads: CATSSYPSTDTQYL. As DNA, the CDR3 is TGTGCCACCAGCAGTTATCCTAGCACAGATACGCAGTATCTT.